This TCR beta chain came from a study of post-analysis software for immune sequencing data. At the level of the study: Relapsing-remitting, secondary progressive and progressive-relapsing forms of multiple sclerosis all featured among disease courses. Whole-study findings and limits: Relative to controls, patients had 4 or 5 TRBV segments at higher frequency, with TRBV5-6, TRBV5-1 and TRBV20-1 among these. Samples prepared in the same batch strongly co-clustered by F measure.

Each TCR beta cDNA library carried unique molecular identifiers. TCRdb called the PCR reads again in MiXCR, with one record for every CDR3 protein. The repertoire holds 450,000 to 700,000 distinct CDR3 sequences, roughly 40% seen once, with about 1.5% in the top ten. For this clonotype: What it binds is not known.

This CDR3 contains 16 residues. This rearrangement joins TRBV21-1 to TRBJ1-6; whether TRBD1, the table's D call, matches the DNA was not checked. TRBV21-1 is a recognized pseudogene. This TCR came from a girl aged 5-17 years with multiple sclerosis. Sequenced input: blood. In DNA form, the CDR3 reads TGTGCCAGTAGCAAAGTAACAGGACCGTATAATTCACCCCTCCACTTT. Its protein is CASSKVTGPYNSPLHF.